This T cell receptor beta chain appears in the sequencing data of a study of blood T cell repertoires in COVID-19. Overall study context: Specimens from acute and convalescent COVID-19 originated in the United States, Italy and Spain. T cells, B-cell-depleted T cells, or PBMCs provided the cDNA or gDNA that served as material.

The CDR3 consists of 14 residues. Germline V CDR1 and CDR2: SGHRS, YFSETQ. V shed 4 bases and J 6 bases; nucleotides not matched to a gene: 9. Produced via immunoSEQ multiplex PCR; TCRdb's table is partial and in-frame only. Among 65,000 or so clones listed, roughly 90% were seen once. The origin of this receptor is a human donor with acute or convalescent COVID-19. The donor label of this sample is uncertain. Sample: peripheral blood. The chain joins TRBV5-1 to TRBJ2-7, with 8 bases fitting TRBD2. The CDR3 sequence is CASSPSGSPGEQYF. The CDR3, as DNA: TGCGCCAGCAGCCCGAGCGGGAGTCCGGGCGAGCAGTACTTC.